This T cell receptor (beta chain) was documented in a study of radiotherapy plus CTLA-4 blockade in lung cancer (dated by TCRdb to the late 2010s). Describing the broader study: Objective responses occurred in about 20% of enrolled patients, and under 40% achieved disease control. Here is what the overall study found, with its caveats: After treatment with radiotherapy and ipilimumab, TCR clones that originated in tumors expanded in peripheral blood. Increased serum interferon-beta after radiation, together with early dynamic changes in blood T cell clones, were reported to be the strongest predictors of response.

Focal radiation therapy combined with CTLA-4 blockade (ipilimumab) was tested in patients with chemo-refractory metastatic non-small-cell lung cancer. Concerning this clone itself: The clone's antigen remains unknown. No quality values exist for individual bases; no much larger clone is one base distant.

V drops 10 bases and J drops 1 base, leaving 21 bases in between. CDR1 ENHRY and CDR2 SYGVKD are derived from the germline V gene. Its CDR3 holds 16 amino acids, cysteine through phenylalanine. Solely the CDR3 DNA is kept, with 48 bases framed from the first base. The protocol used for the library was the immunoSEQ multiplex PCR assay. As stored in TCRdb, this immuneACCESS dataset retains in-frame rearrangements with V and J assigned. A fraction of the clones does not appear; measured against another copy, unresolved V genes explain less than half of the discrepancy, and the remainder lacks a known reason. Across this sample there are approximately 60,000 clones, with 70% to 85% seen only once. 4% to 5% of the sample is held by the ten biggest clonotypes.

The sequenced sample was peripheral blood, obtained from a patient treated with radiotherapy plus ipilimumab. This chain is built from TRBV10-3 and TRBJ2-3; a tentative D call is TRBD2 (5 bases match). The sequence was obtained from a human donor with non-small cell lung cancer who had a complete response to radiotherapy plus ipilimumab. The DNA sequence is given as TGTGCCACCCTCGTTTCGCTAGGAGGCGGCACAGATACGCAGTATTTT. Its protein product is CATLVSLGGGTDTQYF.